Listed here are 9 T cell receptor beta chains from one sample, sequenced in a study of breast tumors, draining lymph nodes, adjacent tissues. The lymph nodes were axillary draining lymph nodes from breast cancer patients. TCRdb analysed the multiplex PCR reads with MiXCR anew, one entry per CDR3 protein. The table shows some 250,000 distinct CDR3 sequences, with under 40% occurring only once. Source material: axillary lymph node tissue. The receptors originated from a female donor with breast cancer. Some clones in this sample may be carry-over from other donors' samples.

This clonotype was counted at least ten times. A much more abundant neighbour one base away suggests this may be a read error. This sequence joins TRBV20-1 and TRBJ1-6, with D tentatively TRBD1 (6 bases). Germline lookup yields CDR1 DFQATT and CDR2 SNEGSKA (reference sequence). The length of the CDR3 is 12 residues. This CDR3 reads CSAQAGESPPHF. The CDR3 nucleotides are TGCAGTGCGCAGGCAGGGGAATCACCCCCCCACTTT.

As regards this clonotype: A much larger clone is a single base away; this may be a read error. This chain links TRBV11-2 with TRBJ2-1; D gene unclear. Germline V gives CDR1 SGHAT, CDR2 FQNNGV. Trimming stripped 6 bases from V and 9 bases from J, with 15 bases between. The CDR3 has 13 residues. CDR3 sequence: CASSPGGRAEQFF. The CDR3 region has the DNA TGTGCCAGCAGTCCCGGCGGACGGGCTGAGCAGTTCTTC.

Details on this clonotype: Likely a read error: the CDR3 ends without its conserved phenylalanine or tryptophan. The DNA is left out, because the CDR3 cannot be placed on it with certainty; the CDR3 is given as TCRdb lists it. V is TRBV7-2 and J is TRBJ2-5. The CDR3 extends over 8 residues, inclusive of both ends. Looked up from germline, CDR1 is SGHTA and CDR2 is FQGNSA. This CDR3 reads CASSLAPP.

About this clonotype itself: Given a much more abundant clone one base away, this may be a read error. The V gene is TRBV20-1, the J gene TRBJ2-7; 7 nucleotides match TRBD1. From germline, CDR1 is DFQATT and CDR2 SNEGSKA (reference sequence). The CDR3 loop spans 16 amino acids. The junction had 11 bases not matched to a gene; V was cut back by 1 base and J by 2 bases. The CDR3 loop is CSARAEAGGSTYEQYF. The CDR3 DNA reads TGCAGTGCTAGAGCGGAGGCAGGGGGATCAACCTACGAGCAGTACTTC.

The rearrangement links TRBV18 to TRBJ1-5; TRBD1 matches at 7 bases. The V and J ends lost 3 bases and 0 bases, in that order; junction bases with no gene match: 8. From germline, CDR1 is KGHSH and CDR2 LQKENI. The CDR3 covers 17 residues. The CDR3 bases are TGTGCCAGCTCACCGTTACCAGGGACAGCTAGCAATCAGCCCCAGCATTTT. This codes for CASSPLPGTASNQPQHF.

Of note for this clonotype: A much larger clone lies a single base off, so this may be a read error. Since the CDR3 does not end with the conserved phenylalanine or tryptophan, this likely comes from a read error. The chain is built from TRBV7-9 and TRBJ2-1; the D call may be TRBD1 or TRBD2 (5 bases each). The CDR3 length is 14 residues. V was shortened by 4 bases and J by 10 bases, with 17 bases between the two germline ends. The germline gives CDR1 SEHNR, CDR2 FQNEAQ (reference sequence). In DNA form, the CDR3 reads TGTGCCAGCAGCTGGGGCAGGAGGATCAGAGAGCAGTTCCTC. Translating gives CASSWGRRIREQFL.

The rearrangement uses TRBV5-1 and TRBJ1-4, with TRBD1 identical over 8 bases. The CDR3 length is 18 residues. V lost 1 base, J lost 0 bases, and 8 bases stayed unmatched. Germline V gene data show CDR1 as SGHRS and CDR2 as YFSETQ. The CDR3 here is CASSLIIRQGPTNEKLFF. The CDR3 DNA sequence: TGCGCCAGCAGCTTGATCATACGACAGGGGCCAACTAATGAAAAACTGTTTTTT.

The table lists this clonotype with a few counts. The chain recombines TRBV2 with TRBJ2-1; 9 bases match TRBD1. Germline loops: CDR1 SNHLY, CDR2 FYNNEI. With V trimmed by 9 bases and J by 0 bases, 12 bases remained unmatched. The CDR3 extends over 17 amino acids. The CDR3 DNA sequence: TGTGCCAGTGCCGTGGGAAGGACAGGGGACTCCTACAATGAGCAGTTCTTC. Translated, it gives CASAVGRTGDSYNEQFF.

This clonotype has more than one count but fewer than ten. The V and J genes are TRBV6-5 and TRBJ2-3, with 7 bases lining up with TRBD1. This CDR3 has 16 residues. Germline CDR1 MNHEY, CDR2 SVGAGI. J gave up 5 bases and V 5 bases, and 13 bases lay outside the gene matches. This CDR3 is CASSPLYRGGLDTQYF. Written as DNA, the CDR3 is TGTGCCAGCAGTCCCCTCTACAGAGGGGGCTTAGATACGCAGTATTTT.